A single TCR beta chain is shown here with its context. This clonotype showed up just a few times. What antigen it recognizes has not been identified. One base away there is no much larger clone; base qualities are not given. The data were obtained in a study of T cell repertoires in cytomegalovirus infection (dated by TCRdb to the late 2010s). At the level of the whole study: The peptide stimulations were aimed at well-studied HLA-B-restricted epitopes as well as recently identified HLA-C-restricted CMV epitopes, whose presentation resists viral immunomodulation. The HLA type of each donor mattered for the analysis, because public TCR beta signatures pointed to carriage of CMV infection along with the matching HLA type.

The investigation overall reported the following: The ex vivo response was dominated by HLA-C-restricted CMV-specific TCR beta clonotypes, which also provided the single most frequent clonotype in two of eight donors. Carriers of CMV infection plus the relevant HLA type were discriminated by the cumulative frequency of public TCR beta family members in the study cohort and in an independent roughly 320-donor cohort.

The data were produced on an Illumina HiSeq 1500. The public reads were reanalyzed by TCRdb: fastp trimming at Q25, MiXCR alignment, in-frame beta chains only. Identical CDR3 protein sequences are pooled into one entry, listed with their most common genes and DNA. The sample includes some 900,000 distinct CDR3 sequences, with around a third observed a single time. Under 15% of the sample is held by the ten biggest clonotypes. The V end loses 4 bases and the J end loses 0 bases, and a stretch of 4 bases separates them. As encoded in the germline V gene, CDR1 is SGHTA while CDR2 is FQGNSA. From cysteine to phenylalanine, the CDR3 is 14 amino acids long. Just CDR3 DNA is preserved here, 42 bases in frame from base 1. The treatment or condition label on this specimen signifies: in vitro stimulation with specific CMV peptide epitopes to enrich CMV-specific T cells.

This specimen consisted of cultured CD8+ T cells from PBMCs, obtained from culture after CMV antigen stimulation. This TCR derives from a human donor in good health (CMV status not recorded). Some clones in this sample may be carry-over from other donors' samples. Rearrangement joined TRBV7-2 to TRBJ2-6, with no confident D gene call. The CDR3 protein sequence reads: CASSSNSGANVLTF. The sequenced DNA is TGTGCCAGCAGCTCAAACTCTGGGGCCAACGTCCTGACTTTC.